This T cell receptor (beta chain) stems from a study of cytomegalovirus exposure and HLA in healthy donors. The study, taken as a whole, reports: A later analysis reported that several of the most significant clusters appeared to be linked to common viral pathogens, among them Epstein-Barr virus. Earlier analysis looked at TCR beta V segments, and most were productive about 87% or about 30% of the time. It was in a later analysis that TCR association rates were seen to vary by HLA locus, highest for DRB1 and lowest for HLA-C. An analysis was carried out later, and it reportedly showed fewer N-insertions in an Asian-associated ancestry cluster than the approximately 710-donor mean.

Turning to this clone: Its antigen is not known.

PCR employed 60 Vbeta and 13 Jbeta primers. TCRdb's copy holds only in-frame clones and misses some; the assay was immunoSEQ multiplex PCR. This sample has about 110,000 clones; 81% occur once, and the top ten carry 2% to 2.5%. The CDR3 is 15 residues long. The J segment lost 6 bases and the V segment lost 6 bases, leaving 10 bases of the junction unmatched. Germline V CDR1 and CDR2: ENHRY, SYGVKD. The chain has TRBV10-3 and TRBJ1-4, with 7 bases that match TRBD1. The sample taken for sequencing was PBMCs. This clonotype was obtained from a man aged 30 to 39 in good health and CMV-seronegative. CDR3 residues: CAIRGNTGVDEKLFF. The DNA for the CDR3 is TGTGCCATCAGGGGAAATACAGGGGTGGATGAAAAACTGTTTTTT.